Following are 18 T cell receptor beta chains from one sample sequenced in a study of T cell repertoires in cytomegalovirus infection. TCRdb used MiXCR to reprocess the reads, holding one entry per CDR3 protein. Of under 300,000 distinct CDR3 sequences in the sample, around an eighth are singletons; the top ten hold 1.5% to 2%. The specimen sequenced was PBMCs. The receptors come from a human donor in good health (CMV status not recorded). Some clones in this sample may be carry-over from other donors' samples.

This chain uses TRBV9 with TRBJ2-7; no firm D call. The ends were cut back, 4 bases at V and 3 bases at J, with 14 bases in the middle. This CDR3 comprises 14 residues. Per the germline V gene, CDR1 is SGDLS and CDR2 is YYNGEE. The CDR3 DNA reads as TGTGCCAGCAGCCCGAAAGTGGGGTTCTACGAGCAGTACTTC. Protein sequence: CASSPKVGFYEQYF.

The chain couples TRBV2 to TRBJ2-2, with 7 bases that match TRBD1. The CDR3 covers 16 residues. V was clipped by 6 bases and J by 1 base; unmatched bases: 8. CDR1 is SNHLY, CDR2 FYNNEI, per germline. The CDR3 region is CASRAPRQGNTGELFF. For the CDR3, the DNA is TGTGCCAGCAGAGCTCCTCGACAGGGGAACACCGGGGAGCTGTTTTTT. Variable domain in full (rest from reference TRBV2 and TRBJ2-2): EPEVTQTPSHQVTQMGQEVILRCVPISNHLYFYWYRQILGQKVEFLVSFYNNEISEKSEIFDDQFSVERPDGSNFTLKIRSTKLEDSAMYFCASRAPRQGNTGELFFGEGSRLTVL.

The V gene is TRBV5-1, the J gene TRBJ1-2; 7 bases agree with TRBD1. With V trimmed by 5 bases and J by 2 bases, 6 bases remained unmatched. Germline V CDR1 and CDR2: SGHRS, YFSETQ. The CDR3 extends over 14 amino acids. CDR3 region: CASSLPTGNYGYTF. The CDR3 nucleotides read TGCGCCAGCAGTTTACCGACAGGGAACTATGGCTACACCTTC.

This clonotype has ten or more counts. This chain uses TRBV19 with TRBJ2-1; tentatively, D is TRBD2 (6 bases). CDR3 length: 21 residues. Germline V gives CDR1 LNHDA, CDR2 SQIVND (reference sequence). The germline V and J ends were trimmed by 7 bases and 3 bases, with 34 bases remaining between them. The CDR3 coding sequence is TGTGCCAGTACCCAACCTAAGCGCCCCCAGTCTAGCGCAATGGACTACAATGAGCAGTTCTTC. The encoded protein is CASTQPKRPQSSAMDYNEQFF. Full variable domain (outside the CDR3, taken from reference TRBV19 and TRBJ2-1): DGGITQSPKYLFRKEGQNVTLSCEQNLNHDAMYWYRQDPGQGLRLIYYSQIVNDFQKGDIAEGYSVSREKKESFPLTVTSAQKNPTAFYLCASTQPKRPQSSAMDYNEQFFGPGTRLTVL.

The table lists this clonotype with a few counts. J is TRBJ2-2 and V is TRBV7-2; the D gene could be TRBD1 or TRBD2 (6 bases each). The germline V and J ends were trimmed by 3 bases and 5 bases, with 10 bases remaining between them. Germline loops: CDR1 SGHTA, CDR2 FQGNSA. This CDR3 contains 14 residues. The CDR3 spells CASSLGGWTGELFF. CDR3 bases: TGTGCCAGCAGCTTGGGGGGCTGGACCGGGGAGCTGTTTTTT.

This clonotype was detected ten times or more. V gene TRBV19 combines with J gene TRBJ2-7; 13 bases agree with TRBD2. The junction had 5 bases not matched to a gene; V was cut back by 5 bases and J by 4 bases. CDR3 length: 15 amino acids. Germline V gene sequence: CDR1 LNHDA, CDR2 SQIVND (reference sequence). The CDR3 sequence: CASSPQLAGGYEQYF. The CDR3 nucleotides are TGTGCCAGTAGTCCCCAACTAGCGGGAGGGTACGAGCAGTACTTC.

This clonotype was seen many times. The rearrangement links TRBV11-2 to TRBJ2-1, with D possibly TRBD2 on 5 matching bases. Germline loops: CDR1 SGHAT, CDR2 FQNNGV. This CDR3 has 14 residues. V gave up 5 bases and J gave up 1 base, with 9 bases separating them. CDR3 sequence reads: CASSLSGSYNEQFF. The CDR3 DNA sequence: TGTGCCAGCAGCCTTTCGGGGTCCTACAATGAGCAGTTCTTC.

This clonotype was observed at least ten times. V usage is TRBV7-9 and J usage is TRBJ1-1; possibly TRBD1 for D (5 bases). Germline values: CDR1 SEHNR, CDR2 FQNEAQ (reference sequence). Trimming cost V 5 bases and J 0 bases, with 10 bases left between them. The CDR3 contains 14 residues. CDR3 in amino acids: CASSARQLNTEAFF. CDR3 DNA sequence: TGTGCCAGCAGCGCCAGACAGTTGAACACTGAAGCTTTCTTT.

The genes are TRBV5-4 and TRBJ1-2; D possibly corresponds to TRBD1 (5 bases). Germline loops: CDR1 SGHNT, CDR2 YYREEE (reference sequence). Trimming took 10 bases from V and 3 from J, leaving 22 bases between them. The CDR3 covers 15 residues. The CDR3 here is CACQHGQGGDYGYTF. The CDR3 bases are TGTGCCTGCCAGCACGGCCAGGGCGGGGACTATGGCTACACCTTC.

The V and J genes are TRBV7-9 and TRBJ2-1; 11 positions agree with TRBD2. The CDR3 runs to 16 residues. The V gene end was trimmed by 5 bases and the J gene end by 0 bases; junction bases not matched to a gene: 3. Per germline, CDR1 SEHNR and CDR2 FQNEAQ (reference sequence). The CDR3 here is CASSTGLAGSYNEQFF. The CDR3 DNA reads TGTGCCAGCAGCACCGGACTAGCGGGCTCCTACAATGAGCAGTTCTTC.

As concerns this clonotype: As the CDR3 is not closed by the conserved phenylalanine or tryptophan, this likely results from a read error. The chain recombines TRBV10-3 with TRBJ2-7; the D is unclear. V lost 3 bases to trimming and J lost 6 bases, with 18 bases between them. The CDR3 runs to 15 residues. Germline assignment: CDR1 ENHRY and CDR2 SYGVKD. In DNA, the CDR3 is TGTGCCATCAGTGATTCGAGTGCGGTTCGGTCCGAGCAGTACATC. It encodes CAISDSSAVRSEQYI.

The J gene is TRBJ1-2, the V gene TRBV6-2 or TRBV6-3; D might be TRBD1 (6 bases). This CDR3 region has 14 residues. Per the germline V gene, CDR1 is MNHEY and CDR2 is SVGEGT. Trimming took 7 bases from V and 2 from J, leaving 14 bases between them. The CDR3 DNA is TGTGCCAGCACCGAGGACAGTTGGAACTATGGCTACACCTTC. It yields the protein CASTEDSWNYGYTF.

This clonotype was observed many times. The gene calls are TRBV3-1 and TRBJ1-1; no firm D call. Deletions cut 1 base from V and 10 bases from J, with 10 bases between. CDR1 LGHDT and CDR2 YNNKEL come from the germline V gene (reference sequence). This CDR3 contains 12 residues. The CDR3 reads CASSQGGGVAFF. CDR3 sequence (DNA): TGTGCCAGCAGCCAAGGAGGTGGAGTAGCTTTCTTT.

The V gene is TRBV19, the J gene TRBJ2-7; weak D call: TRBD1 (5 bases). The CDR3 covers 15 residues. Germline values: CDR1 LNHDA, CDR2 SQIVND (reference sequence). V was shortened by 3 bases and J by 1 base, with 13 bases between the two germline ends. CDR3: CASSMGPEPSYEQYF. CDR3 coding DNA: TGTGCCAGTAGTATGGGGCCCGAACCTTCCTACGAGCAGTACTTC. The full variable domain, rest sourced from reference TRBV19 and TRBJ2-7, is DGGITQSPKYLFRKEGQNVTLSCEQNLNHDAMYWYRQDPGQGLRLIYYSQIVNDFQKGDIAEGYSVSREKKESFPLTVTSAQKNPTAFYLCASSMGPEPSYEQYFGPGTRLTVT.

This clonotype turned up a few times. V is TRBV14 and J is TRBJ2-7; 14 bases are a match to TRBD2. The V segment lost 6 bases and the J segment 7 bases; nucleotides outside the gene matches: 8. Germline CDR1 is SGHDN and CDR2 is FVKESK. The CDR3 contains 15 residues. This CDR3 reads CASRMTSGRAAEQYF. The CDR3, as DNA: TGTGCCAGCAGGATGACTAGCGGGAGGGCCGCGGAGCAGTACTTC.

Only a few counts were recorded for this clonotype. The chain employs TRBV7-2 and TRBJ2-7; D is uncertain. CDR3 length: 13 amino acids. Germline CDR1 and CDR2: SGHTA and FQGNSA. V was shortened by 5 bases and J by 6 bases, with 14 bases between the two germline ends. For the CDR3, the DNA is TGTGCCAGCAGCCACCGGAGCCCCCTCGAGCAGTACTTC. Its protein is CASSHRSPLEQYF.

This clonotype occurred many times. This chain uses TRBV7-6 with TRBJ2-3, with 7 bases lining up with TRBD2. Germline assignment: CDR1 SGHVS and CDR2 FNYEAQ. The V gene end was trimmed by 6 bases and the J gene end by 4 bases; junction bases not matched to a gene: 16. The CDR3 sequence is 17 residues long. CDR3 sequence: CASSSGGGSFIPDTQYF. CDR3 sequence (DNA): TGTGCCAGCAGTTCTGGGGGGGGGTCCTTCATCCCAGATACGCAGTATTTT.

DNA of the CDR3: TGTGCCAGTCTCCGTGAGCTTGGAAACACCATATATTTT. Its protein product is CASLRELGNTIYF. The rearrangement joins TRBV19 to TRBJ1-3; D remains unclear. Between the trimmed V and J ends, which lost 8 bases and 3 bases, there was a span of 11 bases. The germline CDR1 and CDR2 sequences are LNHDA and SQIVND (reference sequence). There are 13 residues in the CDR3.